This T cell receptor (beta chain) was documented in a study of cytomegalovirus exposure and HLA in healthy donors. Points from the study as a whole: There was a cluster of highly shared sequence variants that was likely a sequencing artifact. For TCR beta chains, V- and J-gene trimming was later linked to a missense DCLRE1C variant.

The germline V gene has CDR1 LGHNA and CDR2 YSLEER. This CDR3 is 14 amino acids long. V was pared by 1 base and J by 4 bases, with 4 bases of the junction left unmatched. It was with 60 Vbeta and 13 Jbeta primers that the PCR ran. Here immunoSEQ multiplex PCR was the method, and the copy in TCRdb shows in-frame clones only, minus some. This table has about 72,000 clones, roughly 82% appearing once. Note on this clone: As yet, its antigen is unknown.

The gene calls are TRBV4-3 and TRBJ2-7, with 7 bases lining up with TRBD1. This sequence was found in a man between 18 and 29 years old in good health and CMV-seronegative. Material for sequencing was PBMCs. CDR3 residues: CASSQVTRGYEQYF. The CDR3 DNA reads as TGCGCCAGCAGCCAAGTCACCAGGGGGTACGAGCAGTACTTC.